This T cell receptor beta chain was profiled in a study of blood T cell repertoires in COVID-19. Overall study: Specimens from acute and convalescent COVID-19 originated in the United States, Italy and Spain.

Assay used: immunoSEQ multiplex PCR; TCRdb lists only in-frame clones, some missing. The data contain 250,000 to 300,000 clones, 75% to 90% of them singletons. Per the germline V gene, CDR1 is LGHDT and CDR2 is YNNKEL (reference sequence). V lost 3 bases and J lost 6; bases outside the gene matches: 2. This CDR3 region has 16 residues. Followed over time, Seattle patients had been enrolled while infection was active. This receptor was obtained from a woman between 45 and 60 years old with COVID-19, enrolled during active disease. The sequenced material came from peripheral blood. The chain is built from TRBV3-1 (or the pseudogene TRBV3-2) and TRBJ2-2, with 15 bases matching TRBD2. CDR3 loop: CASSHGTSGRPGELFF. CDR3 DNA sequence: TGTGCCAGCAGCCACGGGACTAGCGGGAGGCCCGGGGAGCTGTTTTTT.